Listed below are T cell receptor beta chains from one sample, sequenced in a study of response to subunit inactivated influenza vaccine. TCRdb fed the RT-PCR reads into MiXCR, producing one record per CDR3 protein. The table records approximately 500,000 distinct CDR3 sequences, around 25% of them present only once. This sample also appeared in a second study, on T cells expressing NK-cell markers.

The sample consisted of CD4+ T cells sorted from PBMCs, taken about 13 days after vaccination. These TCRs come from a man aged 50 to 59 who received an inactivated influenza vaccine. CDR3s include the opening cysteine and the closing phenylalanine or tryptophan. The D gene is left open where the match is weak. Some rows have no size entry. The others give once, few or many, or a class for an expanded clone.

d_gene	v_gene	abundance	j_gene	CDR3nt	CDR3aa
-	TRBV7-2	-	TRBJ2-5	TGTGCCAGCAGCTTAGCATCTAGCGTACAAGAGACCCAGTACTTC	CASSLASSVQETQYF
-	TRBV7-9	-	TRBJ2-5	TGTGCCAGCAGCAGAACCCAGGGAGAGGGGTACTTC	CASSRTQGEGYF
-	TRBV20-1	few	TRBJ1-5	TGCAGTGTGGGACAAAACAATCAGCCCCAGCATTTT	CSVGQNNQPQHF
TRBD1	TRBV12-3/TRBV12-4	-	TRBJ1-6	TGTGCCAGCAGCAGACAGGGGGTAGATTCACCCCTCCACTTT	CASSRQGVDSPLHF
-	TRBV5-6	many	TRBJ2-5	TGTGCCAGCGAGACGAATAACGAAGAGACCCAGTACTTC	CASETNNEETQYF
-	TRBV2	few	TRBJ2-7	TGTGCCAGCAGTGAACGGGGTTATGGTATGGCCTACGAGCAGTACTTC	CASSERGYGMAYEQYF
TRBD2	TRBV30	-	TRBJ2-5	TGTGCCTGGAGTCCCGGGACTAAGGTTCCCGCCCAGTACTTC	CAWSPGTKVPAQYF
-	TRBV15	-	TRBJ2-3	TGTGCCACCAGCAGACGCCTCACTAACACAGATACGCAGTATTTT	CATSRRLTNTDTQYF
-	TRBV5-1	-	TRBJ2-3	TGCGCCAGCAGCTTGGCCGGGGTACCCACAGATACGCAGTATTTT	CASSLAGVPTDTQYF
TRBD2	TRBV24-1	-	TRBJ2-5	TGTGCCACCAGCGGGACTACATATAGTGGGACCCAGTACTTC	CATSGTTYSGTQYF
TRBD2	TRBV6-5	-	TRBJ2-3	TGTGCCAGCAGTTTAGCGGGGGGGCCGGTAGATACGCAGTATTTT	CASSLAGGPVDTQYF
TRBD1	TRBV12-3/TRBV12-4	-	TRBJ2-2	TGTGCCAGCAGTTTATGGACAGGGGCAAACACCGGGGAGCTGTTTTTT	CASSLWTGANTGELFF
-	TRBV29-1	few	TRBJ2-2	TGCAGCGTTGAGAACCTCACCGGGGAGCTGTTTTTT	CSVENLTGELFF
TRBD2	TRBV6-5	few	TRBJ2-1	TGTGCCAGCAGTTACATGAGGACTAGCGAGAATGAGCAGTTCTTC	CASSYMRTSENEQFF
-	TRBV14	once	TRBJ2-7	TGTGCCAGCAGCCAGTTGCGTCAACCCTACGAGCAGTACTTC	CASSQLRQPYEQYF
TRBD1	TRBV25-1	-	TRBJ1-2	TGTGCCAGCAGTGTGGGACAGGGGGGAGACTATGGCTACACCTTC	CASSVGQGGDYGYTF
-	TRBV20-1	few	TRBJ2-2	TGCAGTGCTTTAACTCACTCATTGGGGTTCGGGGAGCTGTTTTTT	CSALTHSLGFGELFF
-	TRBV5-1	-	TRBJ1-1	TGCGCCAGCAGCTTGATGGACAGCTTGAACACTGAAGCTTTCTTT	CASSLMDSLNTEAFF
-	TRBV20-1	many	TRBJ1-1	TGCAGTGCTAGACGGGACACCCTGAACACTGAAGCTTTCTTT	CSARRDTLNTEAFF
-	TRBV6-5	-	TRBJ2-7	TGTGCCAGCAGTAACTTCGCCGGGACGGCGACCTACGAGCAGTACTTC	CASSNFAGTATYEQYF
-	TRBV11-2	-	TRBJ2-5	TGTGCCAGCAGCTTAGGCCCGGCCCTGAGAAGCGAGACCCAGTACTTC	CASSLGPALRSETQYF
-	TRBV7-2	few	TRBJ2-3	TGTGCCAGCCAGGACAGCCCTGGAAAAATAGATACGCAGTATTTT	CASQDSPGKIDTQYF
-	TRBV5-1	many	TRBJ2-3	TGCGCCAGCAGCTTGGAACTTGGCGGAGGGAGCACAGATACGCAGTATTTT	CASSLELGGGSTDTQYF
-	TRBV4-1	-	TRBJ2-3	TGCGCCAGCAGCCAAGAGGAGGACACAGATACGCAGTATTTT	CASSQEEDTDTQYF
-	TRBV15	-	TRBJ2-1	TGTGCCACCAGCAGAGGTCTACTAGGAGAGCAGTTCTTC	CATSRGLLGEQFF
-	TRBV11-3	-	TRBJ1-1	TGTGCCAGCAGCTTAAGGCCAACCATGAACACTGAAGCTTTCTTT	CASSLRPTMNTEAFF
-	TRBV28	-	TRBJ2-4	TGTGCCAGCAGGGGGACTAAAAACATTCAGTACTTC	CASRGTKNIQYF
-	TRBV6-1	-	TRBJ1-2	TGTGCCAGCATTTCACAGGCCTATGGCTACACCTTC	CASISQAYGYTF
-	TRBV7-2	-	TRBJ1-1	TGTGCCAGCAGCTTATTCCTAGGCGCCCGGAACACTGAAGCTTTCTTT	CASSLFLGARNTEAFF
-	TRBV5-1	few	TRBJ2-4	TGCGCCAGCAGCCTCCAAGACACTACCCGAGCCAAAAACATTCAGTACTTC	CASSLQDTTRAKNIQYF
TRBD1	TRBV20-1	few	TRBJ2-5	TGCAGTGCTATTGAAGTTGGGCAGGGGGCAGGGACCCAGTACTTC	CSAIEVGQGAGTQYF
TRBD2	TRBV5-1	once	TRBJ2-1	TGCGCCAGCAGCTTATCGCCTCGGACTAGCGGGAGTTACAATGAGCAGTTCTTC	CASSLSPRTSGSYNEQFF
TRBD1	TRBV20-1	many	TRBJ1-2	TGCAGTACCTCGACCACCGACAGGGGGCGCTACACCTTC	CSTSTTDRGRYTF
-	TRBV5-6	-	TRBJ1-2	TGTGCCAGCAGCCAGAATCCAATACAGGGAAGAGTTGGCTACACCTTC	CASSQNPIQGRVGYTF
TRBD2	TRBV6-5	-	TRBJ2-5	TGTGCCAGCAGTTACGAGCGGGGGGGAGAGAAGACCCAGTACTTC	CASSYERGGEKTQYF